The source of this T cell receptor (beta chain) is a study of PD-L1 blockade in urothelial cancer. As for the study in general: About nine tenths of the roughly 29 patients comprised males who had bladder-origin urothelial cancer. Specimens of blood held a median count of about 140,000 T cells.

Data came from immunoSEQ multiplex PCR; TCRdb stores just in-frame clones and leaves some out. The sample includes roughly 87,000 clones, roughly 90% of them seen just once. Study-wide results and caveats: Tumor-associated clones in the blood of durable-benefit patients grew more at 3 weeks. Improved survival was predicted by pretreatment blood TCR clonality below the median.

CDR1 and CDR2 from the germline V gene are GTSNPN and SVGIG (reference sequence). Germline trimming cut 4 bases from V and 2 bases from J; bases unmatched to any gene: 14. The CDR3 spans 17 residues. Comment on this clone: Its antigen remains unknown.

The chain couples TRBV30 to TRBJ2-5, with 9 nucleotides matching TRBD2. The receptor comes from a woman aged 65 to 85 with urothelial cancer. The sample consisted of PBMCs, taken around atezolizumab (anti-PD-L1) treatment. The CDR3 nucleotides are TGTGCCTGGATTGGCCGAATGACTAGCGGAGTTCAAGAGACCCAGTACTTC. Translating gives CAWIGRMTSGVQETQYF.